The T cell receptor beta chain described here comes from a study of technical replicates of blood from several donors. The protocol was immunoSEQ multiplex PCR, while the TCRdb copy is restricted to in-frame clones and leaves out a portion. The table records about 100,000 clones, under 97% of them present only once. V lost 3 bases and J lost 3, with 16 bases in between. Per the germline V gene, CDR1 is SQVTM and CDR2 is ANQGSEA. The CDR3 is made up of 15 amino acids. With respect to this clone: The sample contains more than one DNA sequence encoding this CDR3.

The chain uses TRBV29-1 and TRBJ2-3; perhaps TRBD2 as D (6 bases). This receptor was obtained from a human donor in good health. Sequencing used T cells isolated from PBMCs. As DNA, the CDR3 is TGCAGCGTTGACGGTCGCGGAGGGGCGACAGATACGCAGTATTTT. This gives the protein CSVDGRGGATDTQYF.